What follows are 18 T cell receptor beta chains derived from one specimen sequenced in a study of CD8 T cells in ankylosing spondylitis. Using its own MiXCR run on the 5' RACE reads, TCRdb lists one record per CDR3 protein. The sample comprises nearly 350,000 distinct CDR3 sequences, about 15% of which are singletons, and less than 1.1% rests with the top ten. The source material was blood, either unsorted or a sorted T cell fraction (not recorded which). The receptor set was obtained from a male donor with ankylosing spondylitis or in good health (not recorded which).

This sequence joins TRBV10-3 and TRBJ2-7; 10 nucleotides align to TRBD1. After removal of 2 bases from V and 6 bases from J, the junction contained 10 bases not matched to a gene. CDR1 and CDR2 from the germline V gene are ENHRY and SYGVKD. There are 16 residues in the CDR3. CDR3 in amino acids: CAISERGAGTGAEQYF. CDR3 in DNA: TGTGCCATCAGTGAGCGGGGAGCCGGGACAGGGGCCGAGCAGTACTTC.

The chain has TRBV25-1 and TRBJ2-2; TRBD1 is a possible D gene (5 bases). Germline V lookup: CDR1 MGHDK, CDR2 SYGVNS. The V and J ends lost 7 bases and 2 bases respectively, with 8 bases between them. The CDR3 is made up of 13 amino acids. The CDR3 nucleotides are TGTGCCAGCAAGGGGCTCAACACCGGGGAGCTGTTTTTT. Its protein is CASKGLNTGELFF.

The chain combines TRBV5-1 with TRBJ2-5; no firm D call. V lost 1 base and J 5 bases, leaving 21 bases between the germline ends. Per germline, CDR1 SGHRS and CDR2 YFSETQ. The CDR3 sequence is 17 residues long. The CDR3 DNA reads as TGCGCCAGCAGCTTGCGACCGGACCGGCAACTACGGGAGACCCAGTACTTC. This gives the protein CASSLRPDRQLRETQYF.

This clonotype occurred a few times. The chain links TRBV7-8 to TRBJ1-2; D gene uncertain. CDR1 is SGHVS and CDR2 is FQNEAQ in the germline V gene. Trimming pared 5 bases from V and 6 bases from J, leaving 10 bases between. The CDR3 sequence is 12 residues long. The CDR3 reads CASSGVTDGYTF. The DNA for the CDR3 is TGTGCCAGCAGCGGGGTAACAGATGGCTACACCTTC.

With respect to this clonotype: A read error may explain this, as a much larger clone is one base away. The V gene is TRBV11-2, the J gene TRBJ2-7, with 7 bases that match TRBD1. The junction had 4 bases not matched to a gene; V was cut back by 0 bases and J by 2 bases. This CDR3 contains 15 residues. Germline V gene sequence: CDR1 SGHAT, CDR2 FQNNGV. This CDR3 is CASSLDRGQPYEQYF. Written as DNA, the CDR3 is TGTGCCAGCAGCTTAGATAGGGGACAGCCCTACGAGCAGTACTTC.

This clonotype showed up many times. The gene calls are TRBV20-1 and TRBJ1-4; D may be TRBD1 (6 bases). V dropped 4 bases and J dropped 8 bases, with 17 bases sitting between them. Per the germline V gene, CDR1 is DFQATT and CDR2 is SNEGSKA (reference sequence). The length of the CDR3 is 14 residues. The CDR3 nucleotides read TGCAGTGCTAACCAAGACAGGATCCCCGAAAAACTGTTTTTT. Translating gives CSANQDRIPEKLFF.

There are a few counts of this clonotype. The V gene is TRBV6-2 or TRBV6-3, the J gene TRBJ2-1, with 14 bases lining up with TRBD2. This CDR3 is 15 amino acids long. Germline V gene lookup returns CDR1 MNHEY and CDR2 SVGEGT. V was clipped by 6 bases and J by 7 bases; unmatched bases: 5. The CDR3 reads CASRPGTSGSNEQFF. CDR3 DNA sequence: TGTGCCAGCAGGCCCGGGACTAGCGGGAGTAATGAGCAGTTCTTC.

The J gene is TRBJ2-2, the V gene TRBV10-3; D is undetermined. Looked up from germline, CDR1 is ENHRY and CDR2 is SYGVKD. CDR3 length: 14 residues. The V and J ends lost 5 bases and 0 bases respectively, with 7 bases between them. The CDR3 reads CAISSRANTGELFF. DNA of the CDR3: TGTGCCATCAGTAGCCGCGCGAACACCGGGGAGCTGTTTTTT.

This sequence joins TRBV4-2 and TRBJ1-2; D gene unclear. Germline loops: CDR1 LGHNA, CDR2 YNFKEQ. V gave up 0 bases and J gave up 8 bases, with 16 bases separating them. The CDR3 has 15 residues. The DNA for the CDR3 is TGTGCCAGCAGCCAAGACAGGAAAGGAACAGTGGGCTACACCTTC. Its protein product is CASSQDRKGTVGYTF.

The gene calls are TRBV29-1 and TRBJ1-1; 9 bases match TRBD1. Unmatched junction bases numbered 13, after V lost 6 bases and J lost 5 bases. Germline CDR1 reads SQVTM; CDR2 reads ANQGSEA. This CDR3 has 15 amino acids. The CDR3 loop is CSVAPRLDRGTEAFF. CDR3 DNA: TGCAGCGTGGCTCCCAGATTGGACAGGGGAACTGAAGCTTTCTTT. Full variable domain (outside the CDR3, taken from reference TRBV29-1 and TRBJ1-1): SAVISQKPSRDICQRGTSLTIQCQVDSQVTMMFWYRQQPGQSLTLIATANQGSEATYESGFVIDKFPISRPNLTFSTLTVSNMSPEDSSIYLCSVAPRLDRGTEAFFGQGTRLTVV.

The rearrangement joins TRBV27 to TRBJ1-2; D is ambiguous. From germline, CDR1 is MNHEY and CDR2 SMNVEV (reference sequence). The V end was cut by 2 bases, the J end by 0 bases, with 13 bases between. The CDR3 sequence is 16 residues long. DNA for the CDR3: TGTGCCAGCAGTTTACTGGGGATAAACCCTAACTATGGCTACACCTTC. This gives the protein CASSLLGINPNYGYTF.

The V gene is TRBV12-5, the J gene TRBJ2-1, with 8 bases identical to TRBD2. The CDR3 loop spans 18 amino acids. Germline loops: CDR1 LGHNT, CDR2 FRNRAP. After removal of 2 bases from V and 10 bases from J, the junction contained 19 bases not matched to a gene. The CDR3 bases are TGTGCTAGTGGTTTGCCCCAGCGGGAGAGCCTTAAGGGAGGGGAGCAGTTCTTC. Its translation is CASGLPQRESLKGGEQFF. The variable domain in full, completed from reference TRBV12-5 and TRBJ2-1, reads DARVTQTPRHKVTEMGQEVTMRCQPILGHNTVFWYRQTMMQGLELLAYFRNRAPLDDSGMPKDRFSAEMPDATLATLKIQPSEPRDSAVYFCASGLPQRESLKGGEQFFGPGTRLTVL.

This chain connects TRBV3-1 to TRBJ2-7, with TRBD2 identical over 8 bases. V trimming: 4 bases; J trimming: 6 bases; junction bases outside the gene matches: 5. CDR3 length: 13 residues. The germline V gene encodes CDR1 LGHDT and CDR2 YNNKEL (reference sequence). In DNA form, the CDR3 reads TGTGCCAGCAGCCCCATCGGGAGGGCCGAGCAGTACTTC. Translated, it gives CASSPIGRAEQYF.

This clonotype was seen more than once but under ten times. V and J are TRBV5-1 and TRBJ2-3; D is unresolved. The CDR3 contains 14 residues. The germline V and J ends were trimmed by 5 bases and 2 bases, with 12 bases remaining between them. CDR1 SGHRS and CDR2 YFSETQ come from the germline V gene. The CDR3 DNA sequence: TGCGCCAGCAGGGCAGGATCCATCACAGATACGCAGTATTTT. It codes for CASRAGSITDTQYF.

The chain recombines TRBV12-3 or TRBV12-4 with TRBJ1-5; a possible D gene is TRBD1 (5 bases). The CDR3 spans 14 residues. V was pared by 8 bases and J by 0 bases, with 11 bases between. Here the CDR3 DNA reads TGTGCCAGCGACAGTTACAATAGCAATCAGCCCCAGCATTTT. It codes for CASDSYNSNQPQHF.

There are a few counts of this clonotype. The chain's CDR3 is CASSGNTITGELFF. CDR3 nucleotide sequence: TGTGCCAGCAGTGGAAACACCATTACCGGGGAGCTGTTTTTT. The rearrangement joins TRBV6-1 to TRBJ2-2; D not certain. Between the trimmed V and J ends, which lost 4 bases and 5 bases, there was a span of 11 bases. Germline V gene sequence: CDR1 MNHNS, CDR2 SASEGT. The CDR3 is 14 residues long.

The chain uses TRBV29-1 and TRBJ1-2; D is uncertain. The CDR3 consists of 12 residues. V lost 8 bases, J lost 3 bases, and 13 bases lay in between. Germline CDR1 and CDR2: SQVTM and ANQGSEA. The CDR3 coding sequence is TGCAGCACCCACCTCGGTGACTATGGCTACACCTTC. Translation gives CSTHLGDYGYTF.

This chain uses TRBV4-1 with TRBJ2-3; 9 bases map to TRBD2. Trimming took 0 bases from V and 0 from J; bases not matched to a gene: 19. The germline gives CDR1 MGHRA, CDR2 YSYEKL. The CDR3 runs 22 residues. The CDR3 DNA reads as TGCGCCAGCAGCCAAGATCAAAGGTCTAGCGGGGAATCCCCCATTAGCACAGATACGCAGTATTTT. Its translation: CASSQDQRSSGESPISTDTQYF.